This is a list of T cell receptor beta chains from one sample in a study of blood T cell repertoires in COVID-19. Here immunoSEQ multiplex PCR was the method, and the copy in TCRdb shows in-frame clones only, minus some. The sample consists of around 340,000 clones, 80% to 90% of them appearing once. The sequenced sample was peripheral blood. These receptors were obtained from a woman aged 60-70 years with COVID-19, enrolled during active disease. CDR3s include the opening cysteine and the closing phenylalanine or tryptophan. D genes are given only for firm matches. A clone size is listed for some rows: how often the clone was seen (once, few, many), or a class if it is expanded.

>NA|TRBJ1-2|TRBD1|TRBV4-2
TGTGCCAGCAGCCGATCTGGACAGGGGGGGGATGGCTACACCTTC
CASSRSGQGGDGYTF
>NA|TRBJ1-3|NA|TRBV19
TGTGCCAGTACGGAATCAGGGTCTGGAAACACCATATATTTT
CASTESGSGNTIYF
>NA|TRBJ1-3|NA|TRBV12-3/TRBV12-4
TGTGCCAGCAGTGACAAAGAAAACACCATATATTTT
CASSDKENTIYF
>NA|TRBJ2-5|NA|TRBV6-2/TRBV6-3
TGTGCCAGCAGTAACAACCAAGAGACCCAGTACTTC
CASSNNQETQYF
>NA|TRBJ2-1|TRBD1|TRBV2
TGTGCCAGCAGTGAAAGGGACAGGGGCGCAGTGGATGAGCAGTTCTTC
CASSERDRGAVDEQFF
>few|TRBJ2-3|TRBD2|TRBV19
TGTGCCAGTAGTAGGGGACTAGCGGGGACTAAGTCTAGCACAGATACGCAGTATTTT
CASSRGLAGTKSSTDTQYF
>NA|TRBJ2-7|NA|TRBV27
TGTGCCAGCAGCTGGGGGGTAACCTACGAGCAGTACTTC
CASSWGVTYEQYF
>NA|TRBJ2-5|TRBD1|TRBV9
TGTGCCAGCAGCGAGAGACAGGGGTACCAAGAGACCCAGTACTTC
CASSERQGYQETQYF
>NA|TRBJ1-1|NA|TRBV29-1
TGCAGCGTTGGGGCGGGGGGAGAGAATGAAGCTTTCTTT
CSVGAGGENEAFF
>NA|TRBJ2-7|TRBD1|TRBV5-8
TGTGCCAGCAGCTTTGGCATCATGGGACAGGGATATAGCCACGAGCAGTACTTC
CASSFGIMGQGYSHEQYF
>few|TRBJ1-1|NA|TRBV15
TGTGCCACCAGCAGAGGGGGCGGGGGTCAGAACACTGAAGCTTTCTTT
CATSRGGGGQNTEAFF
>NA|TRBJ1-2|TRBD1|TRBV5-1
TGCGCCAGCAGCCCACCATGGACAGGCTATGGCTACACCTTC
CASSPPWTGYGYTF
>NA|TRBJ1-1|NA|TRBV7-9
TGTGCCAGCACGTTATGGGGTCGGGGCACTGAAGCTTTCTTT
CASTLWGRGTEAFF
>NA|TRBJ1-5|TRBD1|TRBV11-2
TGTGCCAGCAGCTTATTTACCGGGACAGGGGGGGAGCAGCCCCAGCATTTT
CASSLFTGTGGEQPQHF
>NA|TRBJ2-7|NA|TRBV5-1
TGCGCCAGCAGCTTGGGGGGACACCGGTTGAGGTACGAGCAGTACTTC
CASSLGGHRLRYEQYF
>NA|TRBJ2-6|TRBD1|TRBV15
TGTGCCACCAGCAGGGCCCCCGGGACAGGCCCCCTCTCTGGGGCCAACGTCCTGACTTTC
CATSRAPGTGPLSGANVLTF
>NA|TRBJ2-5|NA|TRBV11-1
TGTGCCAGCAGCTTGGCAGGGAACCAAGAGACCCAGTACTTC
CASSLAGNQETQYF
>NA|TRBJ2-7|NA|TRBV18
TGTGCCAGCTCACTTCGTACAGGGAGCTCCTACGAGCAGTACTTC
CASSLRTGSSYEQYF
>NA|TRBJ2-4|TRBD1|TRBV4-1
TGCGCCAGCAGCCAAGTAGGGGGCGGGTTCGCCAAAAACATTCAGTACTTC
CASSQVGGGFAKNIQYF
>NA|TRBJ2-3|TRBD2|TRBV10-3
TGTGCCATCAGTGAGGGACGGGGGGGCCGCACAGATACGCAGTATTTT
CAISEGRGGRTDTQYF
>NA|TRBJ2-7|NA|TRBV5-5
TGTGCCAGCAGCAATCACCGGGACACCGGCCACGAGCAGTACTTC
CASSNHRDTGHEQYF
>once|TRBJ1-1|NA|TRBV11-2
TGTGCCAGCACCCCGCGCGCAGGGGAATTCACTGAAGCTTTCTTT
CASTPRAGEFTEAFF
>NA|TRBJ2-1|TRBD1|TRBV14
TGTGCCAGCAGCCTCAGAAGGGGGCATGAGCAGTTCTTC
CASSLRRGHEQFF
>NA|TRBJ2-2|NA|TRBV14
TGTGCCAGCAGCCAAGTCGTCACCGGGGAGCTGTTTTTT
CASSQVVTGELFF
>NA|TRBJ2-2|NA|TRBV7-6
TGTGCCAGCAGCTTAGAGCTGAACACCGGGGAGCTGTTTTTT
CASSLELNTGELFF
>NA|TRBJ2-3|NA|TRBV2
TGTGCCAGCAGTGAACAGGGTACAGATACGCAGTATTTT
CASSEQGTDTQYF
>NA|TRBJ1-4|NA|TRBV21-1
TGTGCCAGCAGCAAAGGCGGCGGCAGGGGGCTCGAGGAAAAACTGTTTTTT
CASSKGGGRGLEEKLFF
>few|TRBJ1-2|TRBD1|TRBV10-1
TGCGCCAGCCATCCCGGGACAGGGGGCCTCCCGAGGCATGGCTACACCTTC
CASHPGTGGLPRHGYTF
>many|TRBJ1-2|NA|TRBV6-6
TGTGCCAGCAGTGACAAGGCCGCACAGAATGGGGGCTACACCTTC
CASSDKAAQNGGYTF
>NA|TRBJ2-5|NA|TRBV11-1
TGTGCCTGCTCGGACGGGGTATTTGAGACCCAGTACTTC
CACSDGVFETQYF
>NA|TRBJ1-1|NA|TRBV18
TGTGCCAGCTCACCTCAACCGGGACAGAACACTGAAGCTTTCTTT
CASSPQPGQNTEAFF
>NA|TRBJ1-3|TRBD1|TRBV9
TGTGCCAGCAGCACAGGGGACAGGGGAAACACCATATATTTT
CASSTGDRGNTIYF
>NA|TRBJ1-2|NA|TRBV2
TGTGCCACATACCGGGACACTACTAACTATGGCTACACCTTC
CATYRDTTNYGYTF
>NA|TRBJ2-5|TRBD1|TRBV13
TGTGCCAGCAGCCTCCCCCGGACAGGGGGTGTCGGAGAGGAGACCCAGTACTTC
CASSLPRTGGVGEETQYF
>once|TRBJ1-4|NA|TRBV30
TGTGCCTGGACGTCGGAGACTAATGAAAAACTGTTTTTT
CAWTSETNEKLFF
>NA|TRBJ1-1|TRBD1|TRBV19
TGTGCCAGTAGCCAGACAGGGGGGGACACTGAAGCTTTCTTT
CASSQTGGDTEAFF
>NA|TRBJ2-1|TRBD2|TRBV5-6
TGTGCCAGCAGCTTTAGAGGCGGGGGGGCCCCATTCGACGGATGGGAGCAGTTCTTC
CASSFRGGGAPFDGWEQFF
>NA|TRBJ1-3|NA|TRBV5-1
TGCGCCAGCAGCTTGTACAGGGGAAACACCATATATTTT
CASSLYRGNTIYF
>NA|TRBJ2-7|NA|TRBV19
TGTGCCAGTAGTATGGGCAGCACCTACGAGCAGTACTTC
CASSMGSTYEQYF
>few|TRBJ2-3|TRBD1|TRBV5-1
TGCGCCAGCAGCTTGGGTACAGGGGGCACAGATACGCAGTATTTT
CASSLGTGGTDTQYF
>many|TRBJ1-5|NA|TRBV12-3/TRBV12-4
TGTGCCAGCAGTTTAAGGGGGAATCAGCCCCAGCATTTT
CASSLRGNQPQHF
>NA|TRBJ1-1|NA|TRBV3-1/TRBV3-2
TGTGCCAGCAGCCAAGAACGGGTCCGGACTGAAGCTTTCTTT
CASSQERVRTEAFF
>NA|TRBJ1-5|TRBD1|TRBV6-5
TGTGCCAGCAGTACCCACAGGGGAAGTCAGCCCCAGCATTTT
CASSTHRGSQPQHF
>few|TRBJ1-5|TRBD1|TRBV3-1/TRBV3-2
TGTGCCAGCAGCCAAGCGGCAGGGGGTCAGCCCCAGCATTTT
CASSQAAGGQPQHF
>NA|TRBJ2-2|TRBD2|TRBV2
TGTGCCAGCAGTCTTCAGCGGGGGGGAAACACCGGGGAGCTGTTTTTT
CASSLQRGGNTGELFF
>NA|TRBJ1-1|NA|TRBV7-9
TGTGCCAGCAGCTTCAACCAAGAGGGTACCACTGAAGCTTTCTTT
CASSFNQEGTTEAFF
>NA|TRBJ2-3|TRBD2|TRBV4-3
TGCGCCAGCAGCCCCCGGGGCAGCGGGGGCCCAGATACGCAGTATTTT
CASSPRGSGGPDTQYF
>NA|TRBJ2-3|TRBD1|TRBV5-1
TGCGCCAGCAGCTTTACAGGGGTGGTGACAGATACGCAGTATTTT
CASSFTGVVTDTQYF
>NA|TRBJ1-2|NA|TRBV7-9
TGTGCCAGCAGCTTCTCCGCGAACCGCTATGGCTACACCTTC
CASSFSANRYGYTF
>once|TRBJ2-1|NA|TRBV6-4
TGTGCCAGCAGAGTACAGAGCTCCTACAATGAGCAGTTCTTC
CASRVQSSYNEQFF
>NA|TRBJ1-2|NA|TRBV20-1
TGCAGTGCTAGTGACGGGAAGGGCTACACCTTC
CSASDGKGYTF
>NA|TRBJ1-4|NA|TRBV5-6
TGTGCCAGCAGCTTGGCGTCCCGACAGGTGTCTAATGAAAAACTGTTTTTT
CASSLASRQVSNEKLFF
>NA|TRBJ1-4|NA|TRBV18
TGTGCCAGCTCACCTCCTGACAGGACTGCAACTAATGAAAAACTGTTTTTT
CASSPPDRTATNEKLFF
>NA|TRBJ1-3|TRBD1|TRBV10-1
TGCGCCAGCAGTGGCCGGACAGGGGGCCAAGATCGGAACACCATATATTTT
CASSGRTGGQDRNTIYF
>NA|TRBJ1-1|NA|TRBV6-5
TGTGCCAGTAGACAGACATTGAACACTGAAGCTTTCTTT
CASRQTLNTEAFF